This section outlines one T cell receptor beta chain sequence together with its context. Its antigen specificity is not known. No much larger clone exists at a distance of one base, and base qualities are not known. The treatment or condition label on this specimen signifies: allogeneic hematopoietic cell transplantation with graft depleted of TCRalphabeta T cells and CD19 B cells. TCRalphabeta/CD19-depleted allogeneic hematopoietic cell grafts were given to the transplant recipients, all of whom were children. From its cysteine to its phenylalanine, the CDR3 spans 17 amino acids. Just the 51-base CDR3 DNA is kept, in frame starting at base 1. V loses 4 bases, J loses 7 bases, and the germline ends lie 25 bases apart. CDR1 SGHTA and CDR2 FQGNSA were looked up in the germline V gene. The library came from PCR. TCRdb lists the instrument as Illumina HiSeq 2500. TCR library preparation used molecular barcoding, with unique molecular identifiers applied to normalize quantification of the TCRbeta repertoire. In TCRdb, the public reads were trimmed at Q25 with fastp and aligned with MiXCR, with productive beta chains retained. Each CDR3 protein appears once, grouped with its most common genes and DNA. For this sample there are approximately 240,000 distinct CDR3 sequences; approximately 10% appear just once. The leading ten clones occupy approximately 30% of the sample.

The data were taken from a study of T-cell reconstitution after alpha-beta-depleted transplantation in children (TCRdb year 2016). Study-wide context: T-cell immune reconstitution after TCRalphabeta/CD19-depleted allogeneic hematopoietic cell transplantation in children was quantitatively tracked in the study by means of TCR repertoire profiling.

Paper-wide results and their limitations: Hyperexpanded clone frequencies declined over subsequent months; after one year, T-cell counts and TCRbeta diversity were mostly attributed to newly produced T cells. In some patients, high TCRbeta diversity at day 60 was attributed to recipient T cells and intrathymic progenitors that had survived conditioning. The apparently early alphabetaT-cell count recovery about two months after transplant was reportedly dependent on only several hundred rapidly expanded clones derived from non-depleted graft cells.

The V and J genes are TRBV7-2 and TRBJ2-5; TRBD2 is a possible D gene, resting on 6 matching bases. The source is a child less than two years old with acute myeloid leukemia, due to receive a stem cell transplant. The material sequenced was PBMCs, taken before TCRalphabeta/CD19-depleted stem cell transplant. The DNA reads TGTGCCAGCAGCTCCACGGGGGTTCTAGCTGCAGTGGGGACCCAGTACTTC. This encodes CASSSTGVLAAVGTQYF.